This TCR beta chain was sequenced during a study of identical twins. This clonotype turned up a few times. Germline assignment: CDR1 SGHNT and CDR2 YYREEE (reference sequence). V shed 7 bases and J shed 3 bases, with 16 bases lying between them. The CDR3 is 14 amino acids. TCRdb reanalysed the 5' RACE reads using MiXCR and keeps one entry per CDR3 protein. This sample yields 500,000 or so distinct CDR3 sequences, of which about 20% are seen a single time; around 0.9% belongs to the top ten. These data also formed part of another study, on T cells expressing NK-cell markers. That investigation notes: In the group of eight sequenced donors, seven were HCMV-seropositive and one was seronegative. An anti-gamma-delta TCR antibody confined sorting to alpha-beta TCR T cells across several of the experiments. HCMV specificity of the expanded NKG2C+ T cell clones was not established.

Sequencing was carried out using CD4+ T cells sorted from blood. This chain uses TRBV5-4 with TRBJ2-5; a possible D gene is TRBD2 (6 bases). The sequence derives from a woman aged 18-29 years in good health. The CDR3 sequence: CASGPGTGEETQYF. CDR3 sequence (DNA): TGTGCCAGCGGACCGGGAACGGGAGAAGAGACCCAGTACTTC.